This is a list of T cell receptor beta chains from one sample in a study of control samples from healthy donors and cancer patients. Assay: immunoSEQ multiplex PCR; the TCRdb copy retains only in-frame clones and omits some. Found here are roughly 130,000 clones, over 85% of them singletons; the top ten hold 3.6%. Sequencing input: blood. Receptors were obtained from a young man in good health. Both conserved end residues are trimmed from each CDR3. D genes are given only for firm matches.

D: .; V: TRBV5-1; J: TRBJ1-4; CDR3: ASRGEGARTNEKLF
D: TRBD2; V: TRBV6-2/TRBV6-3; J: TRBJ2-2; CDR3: ASSSPAGGRGGELF
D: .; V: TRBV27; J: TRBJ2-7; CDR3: ASSLGLEQY
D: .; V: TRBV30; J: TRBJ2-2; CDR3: AWASSVGELF
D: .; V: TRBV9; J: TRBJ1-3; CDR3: ANSAISGNTIY
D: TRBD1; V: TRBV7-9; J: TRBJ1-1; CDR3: ASRPGQGTTEAF
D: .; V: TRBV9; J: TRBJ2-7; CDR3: ASSVGIKGGYEQY
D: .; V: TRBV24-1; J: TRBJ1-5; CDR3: ATSDPGAGSVIGNSNQPQH
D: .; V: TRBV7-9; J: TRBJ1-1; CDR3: ASSALEQGIPEAF
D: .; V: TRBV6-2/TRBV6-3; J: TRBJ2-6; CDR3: ASRYRQTTGANVLT
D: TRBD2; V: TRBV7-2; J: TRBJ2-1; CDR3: ASSFSSGVYNEQF